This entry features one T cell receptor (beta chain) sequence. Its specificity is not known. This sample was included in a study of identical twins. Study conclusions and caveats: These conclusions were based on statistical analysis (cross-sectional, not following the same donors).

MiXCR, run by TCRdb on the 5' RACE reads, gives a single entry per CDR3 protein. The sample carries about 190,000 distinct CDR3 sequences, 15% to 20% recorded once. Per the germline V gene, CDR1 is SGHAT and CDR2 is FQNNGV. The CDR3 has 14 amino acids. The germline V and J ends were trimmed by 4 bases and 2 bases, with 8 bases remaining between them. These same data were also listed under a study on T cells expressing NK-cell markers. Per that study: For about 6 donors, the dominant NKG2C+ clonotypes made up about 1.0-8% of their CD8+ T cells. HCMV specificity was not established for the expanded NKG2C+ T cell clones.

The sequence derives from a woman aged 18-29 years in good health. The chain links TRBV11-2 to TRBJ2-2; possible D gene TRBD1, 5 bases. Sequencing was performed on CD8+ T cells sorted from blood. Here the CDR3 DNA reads TGTGCCAGCAGCTACGGACATAACACCGGGGAGCTGTTTTTT. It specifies CASSYGHNTGELFF.